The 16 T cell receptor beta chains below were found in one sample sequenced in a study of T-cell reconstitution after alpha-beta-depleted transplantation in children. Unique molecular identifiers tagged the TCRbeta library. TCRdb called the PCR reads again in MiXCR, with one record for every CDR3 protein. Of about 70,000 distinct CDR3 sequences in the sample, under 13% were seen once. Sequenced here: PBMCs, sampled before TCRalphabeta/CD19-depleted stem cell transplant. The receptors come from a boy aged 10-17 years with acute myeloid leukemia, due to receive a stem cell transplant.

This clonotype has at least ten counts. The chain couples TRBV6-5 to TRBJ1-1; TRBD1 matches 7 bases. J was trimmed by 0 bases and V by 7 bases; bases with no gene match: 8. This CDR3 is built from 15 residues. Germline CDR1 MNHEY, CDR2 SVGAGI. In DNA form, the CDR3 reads TGTGCCAGCACGGGACGAGGGGGCATGAACACTGAAGCTTTCTTT. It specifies CASTGRGGMNTEAFF.

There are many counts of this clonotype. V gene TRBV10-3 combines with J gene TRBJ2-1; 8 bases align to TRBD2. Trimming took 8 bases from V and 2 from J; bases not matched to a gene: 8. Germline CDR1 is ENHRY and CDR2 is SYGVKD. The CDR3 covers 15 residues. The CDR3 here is CAIASGGVAYNEQFF. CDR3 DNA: TGTGCCATCGCCAGCGGGGGCGTAGCCTACAATGAGCAGTTCTTC.

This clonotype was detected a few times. The CDR3 spells CASSEVLGPGTGGYEQYF. As DNA, the CDR3 is TGTGCCAGCAGTGAAGTTCTCGGCCCCGGGACAGGGGGTTACGAGCAGTACTTC. The chain recombines TRBV2 with TRBJ2-7; 11 bases line up with TRBD1. Germline V gene data show CDR1 as SNHLY and CDR2 as FYNNEI. This CDR3 has 18 residues. With V trimmed by 1 base and J by 4 bases, 12 bases remained unmatched.

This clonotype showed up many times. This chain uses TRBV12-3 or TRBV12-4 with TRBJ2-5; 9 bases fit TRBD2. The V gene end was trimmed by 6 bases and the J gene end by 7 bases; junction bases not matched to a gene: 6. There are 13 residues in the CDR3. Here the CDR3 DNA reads TGTGCCAGCAGAATAGCGGGAGTGGGGACCCAGTACTTC. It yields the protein CASRIAGVGTQYF.

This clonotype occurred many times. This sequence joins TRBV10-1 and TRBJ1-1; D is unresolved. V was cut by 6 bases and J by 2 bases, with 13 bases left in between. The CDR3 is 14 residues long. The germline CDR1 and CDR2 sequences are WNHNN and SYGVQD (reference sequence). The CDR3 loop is CASSLGTHNTEAFF. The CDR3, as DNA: TGCGCCAGCAGCCTCGGCACTCACAACACTGAAGCTTTCTTT.

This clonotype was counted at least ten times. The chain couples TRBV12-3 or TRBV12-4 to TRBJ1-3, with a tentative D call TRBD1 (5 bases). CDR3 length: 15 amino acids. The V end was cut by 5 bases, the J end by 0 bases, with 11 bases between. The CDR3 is CASSTGTNSGNTIYF. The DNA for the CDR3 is TGTGCCAGCAGTACCGGGACGAACTCTGGAAACACCATATATTTT.

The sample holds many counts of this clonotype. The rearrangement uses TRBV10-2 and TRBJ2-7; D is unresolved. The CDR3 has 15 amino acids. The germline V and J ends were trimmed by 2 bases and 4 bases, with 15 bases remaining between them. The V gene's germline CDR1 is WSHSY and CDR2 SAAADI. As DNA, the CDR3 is TGCGCCAGCAGTGAGGAAGGATTGCGCTTTTACGAGCAGTACGTC. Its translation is CASSEEGLRFYEQYV.

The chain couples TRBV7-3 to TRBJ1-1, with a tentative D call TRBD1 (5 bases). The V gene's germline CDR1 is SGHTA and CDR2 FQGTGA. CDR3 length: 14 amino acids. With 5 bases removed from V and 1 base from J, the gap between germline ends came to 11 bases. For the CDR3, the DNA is TGTGCCAGCAGCGGGGGACGGCGGAACACTGAAGCTTTCTTT. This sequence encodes CASSGGRRNTEAFF.

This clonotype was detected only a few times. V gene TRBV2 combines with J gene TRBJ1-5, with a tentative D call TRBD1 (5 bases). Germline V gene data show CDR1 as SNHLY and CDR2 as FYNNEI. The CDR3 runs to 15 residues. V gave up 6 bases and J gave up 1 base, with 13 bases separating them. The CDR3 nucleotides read TGTGCCAGCAGCACTAGCCGGGACAGCAATCAGCCCCAGCATTTT. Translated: CASSTSRDSNQPQHF.

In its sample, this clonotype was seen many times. The CDR3 is CSVVSRAEAFF. The CDR3 DNA sequence: TGCAGCGTTGTCAGCAGAGCTGAAGCTTTCTTT. The V and J genes are TRBV29-1 and TRBJ1-1; the D is unclear. Germline CDR1 SQVTM, CDR2 ANQGSEA. Trimming pared 4 bases from V and 6 bases from J, leaving 9 bases between. CDR3 length: 11 residues.

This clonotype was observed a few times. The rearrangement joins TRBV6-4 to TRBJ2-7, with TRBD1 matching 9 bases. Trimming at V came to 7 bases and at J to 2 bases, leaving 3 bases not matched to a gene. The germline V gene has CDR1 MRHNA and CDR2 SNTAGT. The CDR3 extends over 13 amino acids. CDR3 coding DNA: TGTGCCAGCAAACGGACAGGGGCCTACGAGCAGTACTTC. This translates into CASKRTGAYEQYF.

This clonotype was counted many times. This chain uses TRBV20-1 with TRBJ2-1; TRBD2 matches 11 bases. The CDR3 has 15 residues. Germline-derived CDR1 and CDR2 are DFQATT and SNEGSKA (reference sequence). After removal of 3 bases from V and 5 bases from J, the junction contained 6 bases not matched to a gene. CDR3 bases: TGCAGTGCTAGGTTAGGTAGCGGGGGGGACAATGAGCAGTTCTTC. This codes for CSARLGSGGDNEQFF.

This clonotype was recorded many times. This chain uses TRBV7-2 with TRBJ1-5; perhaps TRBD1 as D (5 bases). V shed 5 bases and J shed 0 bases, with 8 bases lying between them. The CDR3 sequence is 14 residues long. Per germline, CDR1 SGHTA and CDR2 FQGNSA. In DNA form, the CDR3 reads TGTGCCAGCAGCCGCGGGGGTAGCAATCAGCCCCAGCATTTT. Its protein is CASSRGGSNQPQHF.

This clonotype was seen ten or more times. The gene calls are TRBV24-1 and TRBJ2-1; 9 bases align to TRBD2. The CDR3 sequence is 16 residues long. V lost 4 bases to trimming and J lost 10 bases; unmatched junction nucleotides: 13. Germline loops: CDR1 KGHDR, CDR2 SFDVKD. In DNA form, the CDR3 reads TGTGCCACCAGTGAATCCCTGGGCGGGAGGGCCTTCGAGCAGTTCTTC. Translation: CATSESLGGRAFEQFF.

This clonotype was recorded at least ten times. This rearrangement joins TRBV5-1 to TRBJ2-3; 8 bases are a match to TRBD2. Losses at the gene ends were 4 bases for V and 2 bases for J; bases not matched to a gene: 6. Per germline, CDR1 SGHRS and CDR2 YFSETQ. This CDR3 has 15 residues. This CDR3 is CASSPSGRVTDTQYF. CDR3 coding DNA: TGCGCCAGCAGCCCAAGCGGGAGAGTCACAGATACGCAGTATTTT.

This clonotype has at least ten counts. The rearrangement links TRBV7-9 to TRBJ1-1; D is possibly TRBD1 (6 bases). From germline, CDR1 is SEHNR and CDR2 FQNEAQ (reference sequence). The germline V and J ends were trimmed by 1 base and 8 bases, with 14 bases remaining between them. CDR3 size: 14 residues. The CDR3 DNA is TGTGCCAGCAGCTTAGGCCAGGGGCACTCGGAAGCTTTCTTT. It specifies CASSLGQGHSEAFF.